These 8 T cell receptor beta chains originate from one sample sequenced in a study of shared clonotypes between healthy human individuals (dated by TCRdb to the early 2020s). Libraries were constructed by the immunoSEQ multiplex PCR assay. In its TCRdb copy, this immuneACCESS table keeps in-frame sequences only and misses some clones. Where compared with another copy, unresolved V genes explain less than half of these, and the others have no known cause. The sample data list approximately 1.1 million clones, and roughly 74% of these were observed just once. Around 0.47% of the sample is held by the ten biggest clonotypes. Sequences were obtained from memory CD4+ T cells from PBMCs. Sample cell subset or site, as interpreted from the label and publication: CD45RA-negative fraction. Receptor source: a man younger than 35 in good health. Some clones in this sample may be carry-over from other donors' samples.

V and J are TRBV29-1 and TRBJ2-7; 7 positions agree with TRBD1. Per the germline V gene, CDR1 is SQVTM and CDR2 is ANQGSEA. Germline trimming cut 4 bases from V and 5 bases from J; bases unmatched to any gene: 11. There are 14 residues in the CDR3. The CDR3, as DNA: TGCAGCGTTGGGGCGAACCGGGACAGTAACGAGCAGTACTTC. Its protein is CSVGANRDSNEQYF.

As for this clone: Other DNA sequences in the sample encode the same CDR3. The rearrangement joins TRBV9 to TRBJ2-5, with D tentatively TRBD2 (7 bases). Trimming left V 0 bases short and J 5 bases short, with 17 bases between. The CDR3 covers 16 residues. Germline V gene data show CDR1 as SGDLS and CDR2 as YYNGEE. CDR3 DNA: TGTGCCAGCAGCGTAGACCCCGGGGGGCGTGGGGAGACCCAGTACTTC. This sequence encodes CASSVDPGGRGETQYF.

The V gene is TRBV6-1, the J gene TRBJ2-7, with 8 bases identical to TRBD2. The CDR3 totals 13 residues. The V gene's germline CDR1 is MNHNS and CDR2 SASEGT. Trimming took 7 bases from V and 7 from J; bases not matched to a gene: 9. DNA for the CDR3: TGTGCCAGCAAGCGGGAGAGTCTAGGGGAGCAGTACTTC. The encoded protein is CASKRESLGEQYF.

This chain uses TRBV28 with TRBJ2-1; possibly TRBD2 for D (5 bases). CDR1 is MDHEN, CDR2 SYDVKM, per germline. V lost 5 bases to trimming and J lost 14 bases, with 22 bases between them. The CDR3 runs 14 residues. The CDR3 DNA follows: TGTGCCAGCAGTCCCGGGGATAGGGTGGCTAAAGAGTTCTTC. It translates to CASSPGDRVAKEFF. Looking up the rest from reference TRBV28 and TRBJ2-1 gives the full variable domain: DVKVTQSSRYLVKRTGEKVFLECVQDMDHENMFWYRQDPGLGLRLIYFSYDVKMKEKGDIPEGYSVSREKKERFSLILESASTNQTSMYLCASSPGDRVAKEFFGPGTRLTVL.

This clone has only a few counts. J is TRBJ1-2 and V is TRBV28; no clear D gene. V was shortened by 6 bases and J by 10 bases, with 15 bases between the two germline ends. The CDR3 runs to 12 residues. The V gene's germline CDR1 is MDHEN and CDR2 SYDVKM. As DNA, the CDR3 is TGTGCCAGCAGGACAAGGCCACATCACTACACCTTC. It encodes CASRTRPHHYTF.

V is TRBV6-5 and J is TRBJ1-1; D might be TRBD1 (5 bases). This CDR3 region has 13 residues. Germline CDR1 is MNHEY and CDR2 is SVGAGI. Trimming pared 6 bases from V and 2 bases from J, leaving 10 bases between. The CDR3 DNA follows: TGTGCCAGCAGAATCGGGGCAAACACTGAAGCTTTCTTT. Encoded protein: CASRIGANTEAFF.

This chain uses TRBV5-1 with TRBJ2-7, with D perhaps matching TRBD2 (6 bases). Trimming removed 4 bases from V and 4 bases from J, with 15 bases in between. CDR3 length equals 14 residues. The germline gives CDR1 SGHRS, CDR2 YFSETQ. The CDR3 nucleotides are TGCGCCAGCAGCGGTTCTTTGGGGGGTTACGAGCAGTACTTC. Amino acids: CASSGSLGGYEQYF.

The chain couples TRBV5-1 to TRBJ1-1, with D unresolved. From germline, CDR1 is SGHRS and CDR2 YFSETQ. The CDR3 runs to 15 residues. V lost 0 bases to trimming and J lost 0 bases, with 9 bases between them. Here the CDR3 reads CASSLAYPMNTEAFF. DNA for the CDR3: TGCGCCAGCAGCTTGGCCTACCCAATGAACACTGAAGCTTTCTTT. Combining the CDR3 with reference TRBV5-1 and TRBJ1-1 gives the whole variable domain KAGVTQTPRYLIKTRGQQVTLSCSPISGHRSVSWYQQTPGQGLQFLFEYFSETQRNKGNFPGRFSGRQFSNSRSEMNVSTLELGDSALYLCASSLAYPMNTEAFFGQGTRLTVV.